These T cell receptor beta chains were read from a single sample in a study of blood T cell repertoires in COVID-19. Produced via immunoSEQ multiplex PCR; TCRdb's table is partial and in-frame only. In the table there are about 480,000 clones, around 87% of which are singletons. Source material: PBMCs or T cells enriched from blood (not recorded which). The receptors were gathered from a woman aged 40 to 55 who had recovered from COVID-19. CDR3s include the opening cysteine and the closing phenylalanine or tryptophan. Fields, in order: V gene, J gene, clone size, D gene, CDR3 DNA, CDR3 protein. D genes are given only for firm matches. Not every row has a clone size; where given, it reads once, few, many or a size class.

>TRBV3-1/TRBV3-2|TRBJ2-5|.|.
TGTGCCAGCAGCCAAGTGCAGGGGCGTCCTTTAATTCAAGAGACCCAGTACTTC
CASSQVQGRPLIQETQYF
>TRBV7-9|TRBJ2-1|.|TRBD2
TGTGCCAGCAGCCGACAGGGACTAGCGGGACGCTTGAATGAGCAGTTCTTC
CASSRQGLAGRLNEQFF
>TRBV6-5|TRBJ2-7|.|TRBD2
TGTGCCAGCGCCCGGGGGGGCTCCTACGAGCAGTACTTC
CASARGGSYEQYF
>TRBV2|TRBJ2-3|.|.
TGTGCCAGCAGTCCAATCCCAGATACGCAGTATTTT
CASSPIPDTQYF
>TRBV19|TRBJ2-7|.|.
TGTGCCAGTAGTCTTTACGGGAGCTCCTACGAGCAGTACTTC
CASSLYGSSYEQYF
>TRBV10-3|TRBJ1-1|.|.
TGTGCCACACAGGTGGCGAACACTGAAGCTTTCTTT
CATQVANTEAFF
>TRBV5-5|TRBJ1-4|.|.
TGTGCCAGCAGCTTGGCGGGGGAAGTCGAAAAACTGTTTTTT
CASSLAGEVEKLFF
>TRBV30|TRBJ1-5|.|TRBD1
TGTGCCTGGGCCCCGGGACAGTTCAATCAGCCCCAGCATTTT
CAWAPGQFNQPQHF
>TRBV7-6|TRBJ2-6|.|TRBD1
TGTGCCAGCAGCCCCAACGGCAGGGGGTCTGGGGCCAACGTCCTGACTTTC
CASSPNGRGSGANVLTF
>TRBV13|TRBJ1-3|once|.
TGTGCCAGCAGCTTAGAGGACACTCCTGGAAACACCATATATTTT
CASSLEDTPGNTIYF
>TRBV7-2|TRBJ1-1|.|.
TGTGCCAGCAGCTTAGTCCCAGGGGCTGAAGCTTTCTTT
CASSLVPGAEAFF
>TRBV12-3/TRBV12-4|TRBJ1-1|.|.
TGTGCCAGCAGTCCGGGGTGGACTGAAGCTTTCTTT
CASSPGWTEAFF
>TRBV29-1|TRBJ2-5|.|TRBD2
TGCAGCGTCCGAAACAAACTAGCGGAGACCCAGTACTTC
CSVRNKLAETQYF
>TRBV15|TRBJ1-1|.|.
TGTGCCACCAGCAGAGAGAGTCGGGAGACACTAGAAGCTTTCTTT
CATSRESRETLEAFF
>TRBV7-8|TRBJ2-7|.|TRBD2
TGTGCCAGCAGCGGCAGAACTAGCGGGATCGGCGAGCAGTACTTC
CASSGRTSGIGEQYF